The T cell receptor (beta chain) under discussion was sequenced for a study of T cell changes during pregnancy in multiple sclerosis. TCRdb keeps only in-frame clones here, not all; method: immunoSEQ multiplex PCR. The sample yields under 70,000 clones, 85% to 95% seen once. Trimming took 3 bases from V and 11 from J, leaving 10 bases between them. The CDR3 totals 11 residues. The germline CDR1 and CDR2 sequences are MDHEN and SYDVKM. This sequence joins TRBV28 and TRBJ1-1; tentatively, D is TRBD1 (5 bases). This sequence was found in a female donor in good health, enrolled as a control in a pregnancy study. Sequencing was performed on peripheral blood, taken in the third trimester of pregnancy. In DNA, the CDR3 is TGTGCCAGCAGTTTGTCCGGGGGGGCTTTCTTT. It translates to CASSLSGGAFF.